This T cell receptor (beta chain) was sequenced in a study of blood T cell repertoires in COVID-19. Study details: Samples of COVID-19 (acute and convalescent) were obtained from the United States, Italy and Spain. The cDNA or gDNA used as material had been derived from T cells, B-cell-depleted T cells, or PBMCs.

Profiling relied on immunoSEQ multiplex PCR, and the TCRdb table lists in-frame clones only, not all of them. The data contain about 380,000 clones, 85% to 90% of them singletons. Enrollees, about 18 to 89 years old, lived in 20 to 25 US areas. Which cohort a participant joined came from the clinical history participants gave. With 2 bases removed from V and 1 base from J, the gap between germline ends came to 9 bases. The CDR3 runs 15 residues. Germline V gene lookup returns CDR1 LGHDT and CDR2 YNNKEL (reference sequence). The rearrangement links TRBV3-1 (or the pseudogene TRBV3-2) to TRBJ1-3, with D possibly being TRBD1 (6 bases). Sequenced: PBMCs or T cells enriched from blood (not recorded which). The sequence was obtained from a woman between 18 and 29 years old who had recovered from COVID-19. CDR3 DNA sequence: TGTGCCAGCAGCCAATTACAGGGTTCTGGAAACACCATATATTTT. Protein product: CASSQLQGSGNTIYF.